The 20 T cell receptor beta chains below come from one sample, sequenced in a study of naive and memory T cell subsets. Two oligonucleotides, mixed equimolar, formed the beta constant-region primer covering TRBC1 and TRBC2. The ligated cDNA underwent four PCR rounds using SP2 and nested alpha and beta constant-region primers. TCRdb passed the UMI-ligation and nested PCR reads through MiXCR, listing each CDR3 protein once. Of about 120,000 distinct CDR3 sequences in the sample, roughly 32% were seen once. The material sequenced was central memory CD4+ T cells from blood. The source of these receptors is a human donor in good health.

The CDR3 nucleotides are TGTGCCACCAGCAGAGATCCCCTAGCGGGAACGAATGAGCAGTTCTTC. It yields the protein CATSRDPLAGTNEQFF. The rearrangement links TRBV15 to TRBJ2-1; TRBD2 aligns across 9 bases. After removal of 0 bases from V and 7 bases from J, the junction contained 7 bases not matched to a gene. CDR3 length: 16 amino acids. The germline V gene encodes CDR1 LNHNV and CDR2 YYDKDF (reference sequence).

This clonotype was observed at least ten times. The rearrangement joins TRBV7-8 to TRBJ2-7; D remains unclear. The V gene lost 2 bases and the J gene lost 3 bases, with 11 bases spanning the gap. This CDR3 is built from 14 residues. The germline V gene has CDR1 SGHVS and CDR2 FQNEAQ. CDR3 nucleotides: TGTGCCAGCAGCTTAAGTCAAGTACTCTACGAGCAGTACTTC. Protein sequence: CASSLSQVLYEQYF.

This chain connects TRBV29-1 to TRBJ1-1; no reliable D call. Germline CDR1 SQVTM, CDR2 ANQGSEA. The CDR3 sequence is 11 residues long. V was shortened by 4 bases and J by 5 bases, with 8 bases between the two germline ends. CDR3 sequence reads: CSVGGQTEAFF. The CDR3 region has the DNA TGCAGCGTTGGGGGTCAAACTGAAGCTTTCTTT.

V and J are TRBV20-1 and TRBJ1-4; D call uncertain. The CDR3 sequence is 11 residues long. CDR1 is DFQATT, CDR2 SNEGSKA, per germline (reference sequence). V lost 5 bases, J lost 6 bases, and 7 bases lay in between. CDR3 in amino acids: CSAGHHEKLFF. As DNA, the CDR3 is TGCAGTGCTGGTCACCATGAAAAACTGTTTTTT.

This clonotype has only a few counts. This chain links TRBV7-8 with TRBJ2-3, with D unresolved. CDR1 is SGHVS, CDR2 FQNEAQ, per germline. The V and J ends lost 5 bases and 3 bases respectively, with 9 bases between them. This CDR3 is 13 amino acids long. In DNA, the CDR3 is TGTGCCAGCAGCGGGCGTTGGACAGATACGCAGTATTTT. Translating gives CASSGRWTDTQYF.

The rearrangement joins TRBV11-2 to TRBJ2-1; 8 nucleotides match TRBD2. V trimming: 5 bases; J trimming: 9 bases; junction bases outside the gene matches: 15. The CDR3 sequence is 16 residues long. Germline CDR1 reads SGHAT; CDR2 reads FQNNGV. The CDR3 spells CASSPGGGLTGIEQFF. Written as DNA, the CDR3 is TGTGCCAGCAGCCCGGGGGGGGGGCTAACCGGGATTGAGCAGTTCTTC.

The sample holds many counts of this clonotype. The chain links TRBV5-1 to TRBJ2-5; 13 bases are a match to TRBD2. After removal of 4 bases from V and 1 base from J, the junction contained 4 bases not matched to a gene. CDR1 is SGHRS, CDR2 YFSETQ, per germline. The CDR3 extends over 16 amino acids. This CDR3 reads CASSELAGGVQETQYF. CDR3 DNA: TGCGCCAGCAGCGAACTAGCGGGAGGGGTCCAAGAGACCCAGTACTTC. The complete variable domain, with remaining parts taken from reference TRBV5-1 and TRBJ2-5, reads KAGVTQTPRYLIKTRGQQVTLSCSPISGHRSVSWYQQTPGQGLQFLFEYFSETQRNKGNFPGRFSGRQFSNSRSEMNVSTLELGDSALYLCASSELAGGVQETQYFGPGTRLLVL.

V is TRBV20-1 and J is TRBJ2-3, with 11 nucleotides matching TRBD1. Trimming took 4 bases from V and 7 from J; bases not matched to a gene: 7. This CDR3 is 14 amino acids long. Germline CDR1 DFQATT, CDR2 SNEGSKA (reference sequence). The chain's CDR3 is CSAKGGQGGHTQYF. Written as DNA, the CDR3 is TGCAGTGCTAAGGGGGGACAGGGGGGGCATACGCAGTATTTT.

This clonotype has only a few counts. This sequence joins TRBV7-9 and TRBJ1-1; maybe TRBD1 (5 bases). V shed 5 bases and J shed 2 bases, with 15 bases lying between them. This CDR3 region has 15 residues. CDR1 and CDR2 from the germline V gene are SEHNR and FQNEAQ (reference sequence). CDR3 sequence reads: CASSPVPGLNTEAFF. The DNA of the CDR3 is TGTGCCAGCAGCCCCGTCCCGGGACTAAACACTGAAGCTTTCTTT.

A few counts support this clonotype. The gene calls are TRBV2 and TRBJ2-1, with 10 bases fitting TRBD2. Germline values: CDR1 SNHLY, CDR2 FYNNEI. V was pared by 5 bases and J by 0 bases, with 1 base of the junction left unmatched. This CDR3 has 15 amino acids. CDR3 coding DNA: TGTGCCAGCAGTAGGACTAGCGGCTCCTACAATGAGCAGTTCTTC. Translating gives CASSRTSGSYNEQFF.

The chain joins TRBV2 to TRBJ2-5; 7 nucleotides align to TRBD2. Germline V gene sequence: CDR1 SNHLY, CDR2 FYNNEI. The CDR3 covers 13 residues. V lost 7 bases and J lost 1; bases outside the gene matches: 3. The CDR3 is CASKREAQETQYF. DNA for the CDR3: TGTGCCAGCAAACGGGAGGCCCAAGAGACCCAGTACTTC.

This clonotype was counted ten times or more. The J gene is TRBJ2-3, the V gene TRBV7-2; 8 bases fit TRBD2. Germline trimming cut 5 bases from V and 4 bases from J; bases unmatched to any gene: 5. The CDR3 contains 14 residues. Germline CDR1 reads SGHTA; CDR2 reads FQGNSA. Written as DNA, the CDR3 is TGTGCCAGCAGCCCGGGACTAGATTCAGATACGCAGTATTTT. This translates into CASSPGLDSDTQYF.

The chain is built from TRBV6-2 or TRBV6-3 and TRBJ2-1; TRBD2 matches at 11 bases. The germline CDR1 and CDR2 sequences are MNHEY and SVGEGT. CDR3 size: 14 residues. Trimming cost V 6 bases and J 5 bases; bases outside gene matches: 3. The DNA for the CDR3 is TGTGCCAGCAGGCTAGCGGGAGGCCACAATGAGCAGTTCTTC. Residues: CASRLAGGHNEQFF.

CDR3 region: CASSLDQRREKLFF. The CDR3 bases are TGTGCCAGCAGCTTAGATCAACGGCGCGAAAAACTGTTTTTT. The chain is built from TRBV11-2 and TRBJ1-4; D is ambiguous. V was clipped by 0 bases and J by 8 bases, with 10 bases between them. This CDR3 has 14 amino acids. Germline values: CDR1 SGHAT, CDR2 FQNNGV.

Concerning this clonotype itself: The junction differs from germline at one of its ends, possibly a read error. This chain uses TRBV11-2 with TRBJ2-3, with D possibly called TRBD1 or TRBD2 (5 bases each). The CDR3 is 11 residues long. Germline CDR1 and CDR2: SGHAT and FQNNGV. CDR3 amino acids: CASSLKGRGSF. The CDR3 DNA reads TGTGCCAGCAGCTTAAAGGGACGCGGCTCCTTT.

V gene TRBV4-3 combines with J gene TRBJ1-6; D unclear. This CDR3 contains 16 residues. Trimming removed 0 bases from V and 5 bases from J, with 11 bases in between. Looked up from germline, CDR1 is LGHNA and CDR2 is YSLEER. CDR3 coding DNA: TGCGCCAGCAGCCAAGATTACAATTGGGATAATTCACCCCTCCACTTT. This codes for CASSQDYNWDNSPLHF.

J is TRBJ1-1 and V is TRBV5-6; 8 bases are shared with TRBD1. Germline V gene data show CDR1 as SGHDT and CDR2 as YYEEEE. Trimming at V came to 4 bases and at J to 0 bases, leaving 8 bases not matched to a gene. This CDR3 spans 16 amino acids. The CDR3 loop reads CASSRATGALNTEAFF. CDR3 DNA sequence: TGTGCCAGCAGCAGAGCGACAGGGGCCCTGAACACTGAAGCTTTCTTT.

The V call is TRBV18, the J call TRBJ2-1, with 12 nucleotides matching TRBD2. This CDR3 is built from 15 residues. Losses at the gene ends were 2 bases for V and 7 bases for J; bases not matched to a gene: 3. In germline, CDR1 is KGHSH, CDR2 LQKENI. The CDR3 reads CASSPTSGRWNEQFF. The CDR3 DNA reads TGTGCCAGCTCACCAACTAGCGGGAGGTGGAATGAGCAGTTCTTC.

The J gene is TRBJ2-7, the V gene TRBV20-1; 9 bases agree with TRBD1. CDR1 is DFQATT and CDR2 is SNEGSKA in the germline V gene (reference sequence). The CDR3 is made up of 15 amino acids. V gave up 6 bases and J gave up 3 bases; unmatched junction bases: 12. CDR3 bases: TGCAGTGCCCGCCCAGGGACAGGGAACCGCTACGAGCAGTACTTC. Its translation is CSARPGTGNRYEQYF.

This clonotype was detected a few times. The V call is TRBV25-1, the J call TRBJ1-2; D gene unclear. This CDR3 is built from 13 residues. CDR1 and CDR2 from the germline V gene are MGHDK and SYGVNS. The V and J ends lost 7 bases and 6 bases respectively, with 15 bases between them. The CDR3 DNA reads TGTGCCAGCACCGGACTTAGTTCTAATGGCTACACCTTC. It yields the protein CASTGLSSNGYTF.